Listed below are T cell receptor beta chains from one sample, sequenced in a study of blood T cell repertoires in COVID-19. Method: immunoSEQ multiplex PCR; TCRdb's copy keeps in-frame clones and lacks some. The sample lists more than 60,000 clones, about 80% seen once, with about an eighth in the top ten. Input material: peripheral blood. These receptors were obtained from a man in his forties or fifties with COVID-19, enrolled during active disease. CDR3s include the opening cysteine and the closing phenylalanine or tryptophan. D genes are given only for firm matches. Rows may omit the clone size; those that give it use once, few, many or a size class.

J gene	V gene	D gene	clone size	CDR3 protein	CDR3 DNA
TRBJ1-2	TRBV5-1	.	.	CASSTTGGDGYTF	TGCGCCAGCAGCACGACCGGGGGGGATGGCTACACCTTC
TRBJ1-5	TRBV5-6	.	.	CASSLGQGGQPQHF	TGTGCCAGCAGCTTGGGGCAGGGCGGTCAGCCCCAGCATTTT
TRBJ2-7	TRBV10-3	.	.	CAISEHREGGEQYF	TGTGCCATCAGTGAACACAGGGAAGGGGGCGAGCAGTACTTC
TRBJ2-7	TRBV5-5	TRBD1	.	CASSLRGSIYEQYF	TGTGCCAGCAGCCTCAGGGGGTCGATCTACGAGCAGTACTTC
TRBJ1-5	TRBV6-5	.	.	CASRDSLSNQPQHF	TGTGCCAGCAGGGACAGCCTAAGCAATCAGCCCCAGCATTTT
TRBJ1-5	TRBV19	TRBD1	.	CASSITGGSHQPQHF	TGTGCCAGTAGTATAACAGGGGGATCCCATCAGCCCCAGCATTTT
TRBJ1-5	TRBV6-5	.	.	CASSSFQGPNQPQHF	TGTGCCAGCAGTTCCTTCCAGGGTCCTAATCAGCCCCAGCATTTT
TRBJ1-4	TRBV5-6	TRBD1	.	CASSLAGTGDEKLFF	TGTGCCAGCAGCTTGGCCGGGACAGGGGATGAAAAACTGTTTTTT
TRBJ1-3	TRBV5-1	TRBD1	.	CASSLRTGAPSGNTIYF	TGCGCCAGCAGCCTCCGGACAGGGGCCCCCTCTGGAAACACCATATATTTT
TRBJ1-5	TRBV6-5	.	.	CASSYSNQGNQPQHF	TGTGCCAGCAGTTACTCGAATCAGGGAAATCAGCCCCAGCATTTT
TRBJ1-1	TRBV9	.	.	CASSSTTGNTEAFF	TGTGCCAGCAGCTCTACCACAGGTAATACTGAAGCTTTCTTT
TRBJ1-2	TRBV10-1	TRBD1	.	CASSWDRAFGYTF	TGCGCCAGCAGTTGGGACAGGGCTTTTGGCTACACCTTC
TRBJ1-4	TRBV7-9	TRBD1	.	CASSLFNIRGREKLFF	TGTGCCAGCAGCTTATTCAATATAAGGGGGCGCGAAAAACTGTTTTTT
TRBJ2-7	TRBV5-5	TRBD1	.	CASSFLGQGGHEQYF	TGTGCCAGCAGCTTCCTAGGACAGGGGGGGCACGAGCAGTACTTC
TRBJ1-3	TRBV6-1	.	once	CASSEDLGLSGNTIYF	TGTGCCAGCAGTGAAGACCTGGGGCTAAGTGGAAACACCATATATTTT
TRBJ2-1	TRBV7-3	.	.	CASSLDRGSYNEQFF	TGTGCCAGCAGCCTAGATAGGGGGTCCTACAATGAGCAGTTCTTC
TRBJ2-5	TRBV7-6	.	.	CASSLHVGIILETQYF	TGTGCCAGCAGCTTACACGTTGGCATAATTCTTGAGACCCAGTACTTC
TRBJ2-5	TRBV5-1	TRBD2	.	CASSAGLDSETQYF	TGCGCCAGCAGCGCGGGACTAGACTCCGAGACCCAGTACTTC
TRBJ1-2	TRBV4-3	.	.	CASSQQGTYGYTF	TGCGCCAGCAGCCAGCAGGGGACCTATGGCTACACCTTC
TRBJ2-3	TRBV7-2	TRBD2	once	CASSLFKLGLAGVVDTQYF	TGTGCCAGCAGCTTATTCAAACTGGGACTAGCGGGGGTGGTGGATACGCAGTATTTT
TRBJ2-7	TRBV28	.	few	CASSPGLFYEQYF	TGTGCCAGCAGTCCTGGACTCTTCTACGAGCAGTACTTC
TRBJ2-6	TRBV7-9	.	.	CASSLERLGANVLTF	TGTGCCAGCAGCTTAGAGAGGCTAGGGGCCAACGTCCTGACTTTC
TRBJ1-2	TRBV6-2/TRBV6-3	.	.	CASSYTLGGSGGYTF	TGTGCCAGCAGTTACACATTGGGAGGATCGGGCGGCTACACCTTC
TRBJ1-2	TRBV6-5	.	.	CASRATGFSF	TGTGCCAGCAGGGCCACAGGGTTCTCCTTC
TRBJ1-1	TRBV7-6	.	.	CASSLGDMNTEAFF	TGTGCCAGCAGCTTAGGGGACATGAACACTGAAGCTTTCTTT
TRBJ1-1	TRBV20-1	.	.	CSATKGTEAFF	TGCAGTGCTACCAAGGGGACTGAAGCTTTCTTT
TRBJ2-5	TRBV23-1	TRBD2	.	CASSHFFRGGGEETQYF	TGCGCCAGCAGTCACTTTTTTCGTGGCGGGGGGGAAGAGACCCAGTACTTC
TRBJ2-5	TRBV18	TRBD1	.	CASSPFRGRTETQYF	TGTGCCAGCTCACCTTTCAGGGGGCGTACGGAGACCCAGTACTTC
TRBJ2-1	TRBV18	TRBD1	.	CASSRSGGDSNEQFF	TGTGCCAGCTCACGGTCAGGGGGCGACTCGAATGAGCAGTTCTTC
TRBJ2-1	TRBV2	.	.	CASSWDSGGFF	TGTGCCAGCAGTTGGGACAGCGGGGGGTTCTTC
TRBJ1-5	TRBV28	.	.	CASIDSNNQPQHF	TGTGCCAGCATCGACAGCAACAATCAGCCCCAGCATTTT
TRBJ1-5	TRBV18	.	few	CASSSGHLSNQPQHF	TGTGCCAGCTCCTCGGGACACCTCAGCAATCAGCCCCAGCATTTT
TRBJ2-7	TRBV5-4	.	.	CASSLAVGVFYEQYF	TGTGCCAGCAGCTTGGCGGTCGGGGTATTCTACGAGCAGTACTTC
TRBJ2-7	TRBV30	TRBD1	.	CAWSAGTGVLYEQYF	TGTGCCTGGAGTGCCGGGACAGGGGTTTTGTACGAGCAGTACTTC